What follows are 32 T cell receptor beta chains derived from one specimen sequenced in a study of Graves' ophthalmopathy and Graves' hyperthyroidism. TCR beta CDR3 amplification used RNA transcripts. RT-PCR was first run with HTBI primers, then multiplex PCR in a second round. MiXCR, run by TCRdb on the multiplex PCR reads, gives a single entry per CDR3 protein. The repertoire holds roughly 160,000 distinct CDR3 sequences, with under 40% as singletons. The sample taken for sequencing was peripheral blood. Receptors were obtained from a woman aged 40 to 55 with Graves' ophthalmopathy.

This clonotype showed up many times. A read error may produce the germline difference seen at one junction end. This chain connects TRBV19 to TRBJ1-2; 7 bases agree with TRBD1. CDR3 size: 15 residues. CDR1 and CDR2 (germline): LNHDA, SQIVND (reference sequence). The chain's CDR3 is CASSTWDRANHGYTF. For the CDR3, the DNA is TGTGCCAGTAGTACCTGGGACAGAGCTAACCATGGCTACACCTTC.

The CDR3 sequence is CASTNQGGTVNQPQHF. The CDR3 DNA is TGTGCCAGCACCAACCAGGGGGGAACAGTCAATCAGCCCCAGCATTTT. The J gene is TRBJ1-5, the V gene TRBV6-1; 7 bases fit TRBD1. The V gene end was trimmed by 7 bases and the J gene end by 3 bases; junction bases not matched to a gene: 12. The CDR3 consists of 16 residues. Germline values: CDR1 MNHNS, CDR2 SASEGT.

The sample holds many counts of this clonotype. This chain links TRBV29-1 with TRBJ2-7; tentative D call: TRBD1 (5 bases). Trimming took 8 bases from V and 3 from J, leaving 14 bases between them. The CDR3 covers 12 residues. CDR1 SQVTM and CDR2 ANQGSEA come from the germline V gene. CDR3 region: CSLTGADYEQYF. The DNA for the CDR3 is TGCAGCCTAACAGGAGCAGACTACGAGCAGTACTTC.

This chain connects TRBV12-3 or TRBV12-4 to TRBJ1-1, with D unresolved. Trimming took off 2 bases at V and 0 bases at J, with 10 bases between the two ends. The CDR3 covers 15 residues. In nucleotides, the CDR3 is TGTGCCAGCAGTTTAAGAGGTTCGATGAACACTGAAGCTTTCTTT. Residues: CASSLRGSMNTEAFF.

This clonotype occurred many times. The chain uses TRBV5-5 and TRBJ2-7; 8 bases map to TRBD2. The CDR3 is 15 residues long. Germline trimming cut 2 bases from V and 3 bases from J; bases unmatched to any gene: 7. CDR1 is SGHKS, CDR2 YYEKEE, per germline (reference sequence). CDR3 loop: CASSFAPGTSYEQYF. In nucleotides, the CDR3 is TGTGCCAGCAGCTTCGCCCCCGGGACTAGCTACGAGCAGTACTTC.

CDR3 in amino acids: CASTGTQVEAFF. Written as DNA, the CDR3 is TGTGCCAGCACCGGGACCCAGGTTGAAGCTTTCTTT. The chain combines TRBV6-4 with TRBJ1-1, with a weak D call TRBD1 (5 bases). The CDR3 totals 12 residues. Deletions cut 7 bases from V and 7 bases from J, with 13 bases between. From germline, CDR1 is MRHNA and CDR2 SNTAGT.

This clonotype was detected many times. The CDR3 loop is CASSLRDRDSNQPQHF. CDR3 in DNA: TGTGCCAGTAGTCTCCGTGACAGGGATAGCAATCAGCCCCAGCATTTT. V gene TRBV19 combines with J gene TRBJ1-5, with 7 nucleotides matching TRBD1. The V segment lost 5 bases and the J segment 0 bases; nucleotides outside the gene matches: 7. CDR3 length: 16 residues. CDR1 is LNHDA, CDR2 SQIVND, per germline (reference sequence). Combining the CDR3 with reference TRBV19 and TRBJ1-5 gives the whole variable domain DGGITQSPKYLFRKEGQNVTLSCEQNLNHDAMYWYRQDPGQGLRLIYYSQIVNDFQKGDIAEGYSVSREKKESFPLTVTSAQKNPTAFYLCASSLRDRDSNQPQHFGDGTRLSIL.

This clonotype was seen ten or more times. The chain couples TRBV30 to TRBJ1-6; 7 nucleotides match TRBD1. Germline CDR1 reads GTSNPN; CDR2 reads SVGIG (reference sequence). The CDR3 is 15 residues long. V was pared by 2 bases and J by 6 bases, with 7 bases of the junction left unmatched. The CDR3 bases are TGTGCCTGGAGTCCGTTGACAGGGTTTAATTCACCCCTCCACTTT. Protein product: CAWSPLTGFNSPLHF. The whole variable domain, remainder taken from reference TRBV30 and TRBJ1-6, is SQTIHQWPATLVQPVGSPLSLECTVEGTSNPNLYWYRQAAGRGLQLLFYSVGIGQISSEVPQNLSASRPQDRQFILSSKKLLLSDSGFYLCAWSPLTGFNSPLHFGNGTRLTVT.

This chain connects TRBV7-8 to TRBJ2-7; the match to TRBD2 covers 9 bases. J was trimmed by 2 bases and V by 5 bases; bases with no gene match: 7. This CDR3 is built from 15 residues. CDR1 is SGHVS and CDR2 is FQNEAQ in the germline V gene. The CDR3 reads CASSPAPSGTYEQYF. The DNA for the CDR3 is TGTGCCAGCAGCCCTGCCCCTAGCGGGACCTACGAGCAGTACTTC.

This clonotype was detected ten times or more. The rearrangement links TRBV20-1 to TRBJ2-7; weak D call: TRBD1 (5 bases). In germline, CDR1 is DFQATT, CDR2 SNEGSKA (reference sequence). The V and J ends lost 6 bases and 1 base respectively, with 10 bases between them. The CDR3 covers 12 residues. CDR3 amino acids: CSASRESYEQYF. CDR3 nucleotide sequence: TGCAGTGCCAGCAGGGAATCCTACGAGCAGTACTTC.

This clonotype was observed at least ten times. The chain uses TRBV6-5 and TRBJ1-2; D possibly corresponds to TRBD1 (6 bases). CDR1 and CDR2 (germline): MNHEY, SVGAGI. The V and J ends lost 5 bases and 5 bases respectively, with 15 bases between them. The CDR3 runs to 14 residues. CDR3 DNA: TGTGCCAGCAGTAGGGACACCGAGTGGTATGGCTACACCTTC. As protein: CASSRDTEWYGYTF.

The sample holds many counts of this clonotype. The chain uses TRBV5-1 and TRBJ2-2; 7 bases map to TRBD1. V shed 0 bases, J shed 6 bases, and the junction held 8 bases outside the gene matches. Germline CDR1 is SGHRS and CDR2 is YFSETQ. The CDR3 spans 16 residues. CDR3 coding DNA: TGCGCCAGCAGCTTGGTTTCCCCCGACAGGGCCGGGGAGCTGTTTTTT. As protein: CASSLVSPDRAGELFF.

V gene TRBV28 combines with J gene TRBJ2-5; TRBD2 agrees at 8 bases. This CDR3 contains 18 residues. V shed 3 bases, J shed 5 bases, and the junction held 17 bases outside the gene matches. CDR1 is MDHEN and CDR2 is SYDVKM in the germline V gene. CDR3 in DNA: TGTGCCAGCAGTTTTAGGGCCAAAGCGGGAGATTTGGAGGAGACCCAGTACTTC. It translates to CASSFRAKAGDLEETQYF.

This clonotype has ten or more counts. The chain couples TRBV28 to TRBJ2-7; possibly TRBD1 for D (6 bases). CDR1 MDHEN and CDR2 SYDVKM come from the germline V gene. Trimming took 5 bases from V and 6 from J, leaving 17 bases between them. This CDR3 is 14 amino acids long. CDR3 sequence: CASSLQGVKPEQYF. The CDR3 DNA sequence: TGTGCCAGCAGTCTACAGGGAGTCAAACCCGAGCAGTACTTC. Full variable domain (outside the CDR3, taken from reference TRBV28 and TRBJ2-7): DVKVTQSSRYLVKRTGEKVFLECVQDMDHENMFWYRQDPGLGLRLIYFSYDVKMKEKGDIPEGYSVSREKKERFSLILESASTNQTSMYLCASSLQGVKPEQYFGPGTRLTVT.

This clonotype came up many times. J is TRBJ2-2 and V is TRBV9; D may be TRBD2 (6 bases). CDR1 SGDLS and CDR2 YYNGEE come from the germline V gene. CDR3 size: 17 residues. Trimming left V 4 bases short and J 4 bases short, with 20 bases between. The CDR3 reads CASSPHGNRGLTGELFF. As DNA, the CDR3 is TGTGCCAGCAGCCCCCATGGCAATCGGGGACTCACCGGGGAGCTGTTTTTT.

CDR3 in DNA: TGTGCCAGCAGCTTAGATCCTTCTGGACACACTGAAGCTTTCTTT. The encoded protein is CASSLDPSGHTEAFF. V is TRBV11-2 and J is TRBJ1-1; D call uncertain. Trimming stripped 0 bases from V and 3 bases from J, with 11 bases between. This CDR3 contains 15 residues. CDR1 is SGHAT and CDR2 is FQNNGV in the germline V gene.

The chain carries TRBV9 and TRBJ2-2, with no clear D. The CDR3 spans 14 residues. V dropped 4 bases and J dropped 6 bases, with 13 bases sitting between them. Germline-derived CDR1 and CDR2 are SGDLS and YYNGEE. This CDR3 reads CASSPIIRAGELFF. For the CDR3, the DNA is TGTGCCAGCAGCCCAATTATTAGGGCCGGGGAGCTGTTTTTT.

The V call is TRBV7-9, the J call TRBJ2-7; weak D call: TRBD1 (5 bases). Trimming stripped 1 base from V and 1 base from J, with 11 bases between. This CDR3 has 15 amino acids. Germline values: CDR1 SEHNR, CDR2 FQNEAQ (reference sequence). For the CDR3, the DNA is TGTGCCAGCAGCTTAGGGCCAGGGAAGTCCTACGAGCAGTACTTC. Protein: CASSLGPGKSYEQYF.

In its sample, this clonotype was seen many times. The chain combines TRBV7-2 with TRBJ2-5, with D maybe TRBD2 (5 bases). The germline V gene has CDR1 SGHTA and CDR2 FQGNSA. The V and J ends lost 1 base and 7 bases respectively, with 7 bases between them. This CDR3 has 12 amino acids. The CDR3 here is CASSLEEGTQYF. CDR3 DNA sequence: TGTGCCAGCAGCTTAGAAGAGGGGACCCAGTACTTC.

This chain connects TRBV6-2 or TRBV6-3 to TRBJ2-7; perhaps D is TRBD1 or TRBD2 (5 bases each). Trimming left V 8 bases short and J 2 bases short, with 10 bases between. The V gene's germline CDR1 is MNHEY and CDR2 SVGEGT. The CDR3 has 12 amino acids. CDR3 sequence: CASGDRTYEQYF. As DNA, the CDR3 is TGTGCCAGCGGGGACCGAACCTACGAGCAGTACTTC.

This clonotype was observed at least ten times. The chain couples TRBV20-1 to TRBJ1-2; no firm D call. Trimming stripped 2 bases from V and 2 bases from J, with 6 bases between. CDR1 is DFQATT and CDR2 is SNEGSKA in the germline V gene (reference sequence). The CDR3 has 12 amino acids. The CDR3: CSARYGNYGYTF. The CDR3 bases are TGCAGTGCTAGATACGGGAACTATGGCTACACCTTC.

This clonotype showed up many times. CDR3 residues: CATSRDTRSGGTGELFF. The CDR3 DNA sequence: TGTGCCACCAGCAGAGATACACGATCAGGGGGCACCGGGGAGCTGTTTTTT. The V gene is TRBV15, the J gene TRBJ2-2, with TRBD1 matching 7 bases. The V gene end was trimmed by 0 bases and the J gene end by 4 bases; junction bases not matched to a gene: 8. The germline CDR1 and CDR2 sequences are LNHNV and YYDKDF (reference sequence). The CDR3 consists of 17 residues.

At least ten counts were recorded for this clonotype. The chain links TRBV27 to TRBJ1-5, with D tentatively TRBD1 (5 bases). The CDR3 has 15 residues. Germline V gene lookup returns CDR1 MNHEY and CDR2 SMNVEV (reference sequence). V gave up 4 bases and J gave up 2 bases, with 12 bases separating them. The CDR3 coding sequence is TGTGCCAGCAGTTCCTGGCAGGGTGGCAATCAGCCCCAGCATTTT. This gives the protein CASSSWQGGNQPQHF.

In this sample, this clonotype turned up many times. This sequence joins TRBV20-1 and TRBJ2-5, with 15 bases identical to TRBD2. J gave up 2 bases and V 0 bases, and 1 base lay outside the gene matches. This CDR3 spans 16 amino acids. CDR1 is DFQATT and CDR2 is SNEGSKA in the germline V gene (reference sequence). The CDR3 is CSAREGLAGGQETQYF. CDR3 sequence (DNA): TGCAGTGCTAGAGAGGGACTAGCGGGGGGACAAGAGACCCAGTACTTC.

This clonotype has ten or more counts. The chain couples TRBV18 to TRBJ1-1; 7 bases are shared with TRBD1. The CDR3 contains 13 residues. Trimming took 6 bases from V and 7 from J; bases not matched to a gene: 8. Looked up from germline, CDR1 is KGHSH and CDR2 is LQKENI. CDR3 sequence (DNA): TGTGCCAGCTCCCGGGACAGCGACCTTGAAGCTTTCTTT. Translation: CASSRDSDLEAFF.

This rearrangement joins TRBV6-4 to TRBJ1-1; D ambiguous. The germline V and J ends were trimmed by 5 bases and 3 bases, with 10 bases remaining between them. CDR1 and CDR2 (germline): MRHNA, SNTAGT. The CDR3 contains 13 residues. CDR3 residues: CASSRSGDTEAFF. The CDR3 nucleotides are TGTGCCAGCAGTAGGTCTGGGGACACTGAAGCTTTCTTT.

This clonotype was seen ten or more times. J is TRBJ1-5 and V is TRBV13, with 9 positions matching TRBD1. The germline V gene encodes CDR1 PRHDT and CDR2 FYEKMQ (reference sequence). J gave up 4 bases and V 3 bases, and 7 bases lay outside the gene matches. This CDR3 spans 16 amino acids. This CDR3 reads CASSFTGGALNQPQHF. CDR3 nucleotides: TGTGCCAGCAGCTTTACAGGGGGCGCTTTAAATCAGCCCCAGCATTTT.

Ten or more counts support this clonotype. The chain couples TRBV12-3 or TRBV12-4 to TRBJ1-1; D is undetermined. Trimming pared 8 bases from V and 2 bases from J, leaving 6 bases between. The CDR3 runs 11 residues. The CDR3 protein is CASLGNTEAFF. The DNA for the CDR3 is TGTGCCAGCTTGGGCAACACTGAAGCTTTCTTT.

The chain carries TRBV7-2 and TRBJ2-7; D unresolved. V lost 1 base, J lost 3 bases, and 7 bases lay in between. Germline lookup yields CDR1 SGHTA and CDR2 FQGNSA. The CDR3 contains 13 residues. CDR3 region: CASSLGQNYEQYF. The DNA of the CDR3 is TGTGCCAGCAGCTTAGGGCAGAACTACGAGCAGTACTTC.

This chain's CDR3 is CAWSVQVAAMGYEQYF. CDR3 sequence (DNA): TGTGCCTGGAGTGTACAGGTAGCGGCAATGGGGTACGAGCAGTACTTC. This chain connects TRBV11-2 to TRBJ2-7; D perhaps matches TRBD2 (6 bases). V lost 11 bases to trimming and J lost 4 bases, with 27 bases between them. Germline CDR1 SGHAT, CDR2 FQNNGV. The CDR3 has 16 amino acids. Drawing the rest from reference TRBV11-2 and TRBJ2-7, the complete variable domain is EAGVAQSPRYKIIEKRQSVAFWCNPISGHATLYWYQQILGQGPKLLIQFQNNGVVDDSQLPKDRFSAERLKGVDSTLKIQPAKLEDSAVYLCAWSVQVAAMGYEQYFGPGTRLTVT.

V gene TRBV20-1 combines with J gene TRBJ2-7; a weak D match, TRBD2 (5 bases). V shed 7 bases and J shed 1 base, with 14 bases lying between them. CDR1 DFQATT and CDR2 SNEGSKA come from the germline V gene (reference sequence). The CDR3 covers 13 residues. This CDR3 is CSVDRDPSYEQYF. Written as DNA, the CDR3 is TGCAGTGTTGACCGGGATCCATCCTACGAGCAGTACTTC.

The chain joins TRBV27 to TRBJ1-5; possibly TRBD1 for D (5 bases). CDR1 and CDR2 from the germline V gene are MNHEY and SMNVEV (reference sequence). V lost 3 bases and J 9 bases, leaving 21 bases between the germline ends. The CDR3 covers 16 residues. Here the CDR3 DNA reads TGTGCCAGCAGTTTTTTGAGCGGTGCGAGGGGAGGGCCCCAGCATTTT. Its translation: CASSFLSGARGGPQHF.